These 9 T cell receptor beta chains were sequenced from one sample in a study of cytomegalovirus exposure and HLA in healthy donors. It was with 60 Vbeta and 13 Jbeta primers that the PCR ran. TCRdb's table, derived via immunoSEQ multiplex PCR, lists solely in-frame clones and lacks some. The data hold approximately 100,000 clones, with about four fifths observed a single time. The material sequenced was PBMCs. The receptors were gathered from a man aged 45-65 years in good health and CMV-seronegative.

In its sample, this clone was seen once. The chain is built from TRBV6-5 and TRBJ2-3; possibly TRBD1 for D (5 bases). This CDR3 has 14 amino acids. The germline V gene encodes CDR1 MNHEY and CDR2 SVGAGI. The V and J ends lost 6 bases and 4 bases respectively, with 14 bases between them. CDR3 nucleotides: TGTGCCAGCAGCACTATGACAGCTTCAGATACGCAGTATTTT. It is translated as CASSTMTASDTQYF.

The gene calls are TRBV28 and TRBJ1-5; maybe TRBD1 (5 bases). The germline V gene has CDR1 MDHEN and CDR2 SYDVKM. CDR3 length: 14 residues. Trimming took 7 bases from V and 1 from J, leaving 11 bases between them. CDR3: CASNKGLSNQPQHF. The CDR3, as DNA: TGTGCCAGCAACAAGGGACTGAGCAATCAGCCCCAGCATTTT.

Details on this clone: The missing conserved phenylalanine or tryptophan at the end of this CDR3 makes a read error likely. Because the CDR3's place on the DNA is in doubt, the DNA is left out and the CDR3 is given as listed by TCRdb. The CDR3 sequence: CAREYREIR. The chain carries TRBV10-1 and TRBJ1-5; the D segment call TRBD1 is taken from the table without a DNA check. The CDR3 is 9 amino acids long, termini counted. Per the germline V gene, CDR1 is WNHNN and CDR2 is SYGVQD (reference sequence).

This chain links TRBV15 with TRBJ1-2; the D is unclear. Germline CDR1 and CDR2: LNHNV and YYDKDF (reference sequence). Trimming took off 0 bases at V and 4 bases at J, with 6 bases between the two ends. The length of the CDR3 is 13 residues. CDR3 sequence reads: CATSRDQAYGYTF. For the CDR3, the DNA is TGTGCCACCAGCAGAGACCAAGCCTATGGCTACACCTTC.

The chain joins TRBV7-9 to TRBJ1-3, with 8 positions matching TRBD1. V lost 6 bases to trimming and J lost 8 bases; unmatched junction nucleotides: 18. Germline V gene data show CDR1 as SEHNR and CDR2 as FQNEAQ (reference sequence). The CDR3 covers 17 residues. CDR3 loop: CASRQIGQGKKEDTIYF. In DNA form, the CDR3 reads TGTGCCAGCAGACAAATCGGACAGGGAAAGAAGGAGGACACCATATATTTT.

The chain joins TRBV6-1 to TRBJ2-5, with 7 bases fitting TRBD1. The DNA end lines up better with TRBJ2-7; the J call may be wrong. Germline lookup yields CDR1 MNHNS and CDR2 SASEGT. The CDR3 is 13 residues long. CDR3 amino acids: CASSRDRIYEQYF. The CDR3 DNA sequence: TGTGCCAGCAGTAGGGACAGAATCTACGAGCAGTACTTC.

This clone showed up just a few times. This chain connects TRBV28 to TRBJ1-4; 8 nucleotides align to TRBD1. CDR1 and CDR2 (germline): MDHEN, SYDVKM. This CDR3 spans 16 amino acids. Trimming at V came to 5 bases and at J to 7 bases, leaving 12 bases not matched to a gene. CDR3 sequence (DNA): TGTGCCAGCAGTACTATCCCCAGGGGGCTGGTTGAAAAACTGTTTTTT. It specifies CASSTIPRGLVEKLFF.

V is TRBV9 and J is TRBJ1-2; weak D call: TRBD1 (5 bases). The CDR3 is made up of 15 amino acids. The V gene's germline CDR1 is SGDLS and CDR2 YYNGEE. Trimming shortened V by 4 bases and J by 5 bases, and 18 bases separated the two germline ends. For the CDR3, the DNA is TGTGCCAGCAGCCCCCGGGCGGCGGGGGGATATGGCTACACCTTC. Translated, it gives CASSPRAAGGYGYTF.

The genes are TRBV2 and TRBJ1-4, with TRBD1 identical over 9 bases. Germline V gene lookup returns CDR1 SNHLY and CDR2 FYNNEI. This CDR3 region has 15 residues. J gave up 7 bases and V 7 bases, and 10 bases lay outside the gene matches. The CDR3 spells CASIFADRGSEKLFF. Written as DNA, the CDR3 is TGTGCCAGCATTTTCGCGGACAGGGGAAGTGAAAAACTGTTTTTT.